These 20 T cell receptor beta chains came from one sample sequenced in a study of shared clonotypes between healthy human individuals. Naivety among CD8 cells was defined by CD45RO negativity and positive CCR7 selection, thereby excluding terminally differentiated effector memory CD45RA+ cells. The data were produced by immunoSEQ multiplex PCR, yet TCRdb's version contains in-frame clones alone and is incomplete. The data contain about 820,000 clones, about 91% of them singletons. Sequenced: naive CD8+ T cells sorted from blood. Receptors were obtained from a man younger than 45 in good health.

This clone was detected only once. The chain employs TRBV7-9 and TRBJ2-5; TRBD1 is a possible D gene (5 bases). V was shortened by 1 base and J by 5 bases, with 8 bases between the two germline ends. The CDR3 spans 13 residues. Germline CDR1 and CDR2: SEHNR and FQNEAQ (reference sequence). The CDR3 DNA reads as TGTGCCAGCAGCTTAGTGTCAGGGGAGACCCAGTACTTC. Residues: CASSLVSGETQYF.

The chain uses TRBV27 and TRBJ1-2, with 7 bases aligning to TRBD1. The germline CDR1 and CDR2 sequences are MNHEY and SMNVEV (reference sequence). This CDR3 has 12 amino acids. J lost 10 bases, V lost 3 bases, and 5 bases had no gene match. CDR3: CASSFGTGVYTF. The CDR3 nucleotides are TGTGCCAGCAGTTTTGGAACAGGGGTCTACACCTTC.

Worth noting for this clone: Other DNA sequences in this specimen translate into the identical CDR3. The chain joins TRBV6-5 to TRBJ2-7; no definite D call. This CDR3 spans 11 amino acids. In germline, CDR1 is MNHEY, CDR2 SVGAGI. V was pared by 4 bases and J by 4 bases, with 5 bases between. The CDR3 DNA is TGTGCCAGCAGTTTCGGGTACGAGCAGTACTTC. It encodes CASSFGYEQYF.

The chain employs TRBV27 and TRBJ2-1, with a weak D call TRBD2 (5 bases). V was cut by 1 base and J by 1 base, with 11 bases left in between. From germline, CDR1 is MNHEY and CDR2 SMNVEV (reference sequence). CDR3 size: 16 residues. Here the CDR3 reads CASSLFGDLSYNEQFF. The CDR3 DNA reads TGTGCCAGCAGTTTATTCGGGGATTTATCCTACAATGAGCAGTTCTTC.

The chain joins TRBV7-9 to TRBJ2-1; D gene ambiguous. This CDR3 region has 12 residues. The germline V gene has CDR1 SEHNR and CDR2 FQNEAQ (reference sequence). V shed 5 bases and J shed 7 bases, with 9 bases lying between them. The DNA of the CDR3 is TGTGCCAGCAGCGAGGAGTCAAATGAGCAGTTCTTC. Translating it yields CASSEESNEQFF.

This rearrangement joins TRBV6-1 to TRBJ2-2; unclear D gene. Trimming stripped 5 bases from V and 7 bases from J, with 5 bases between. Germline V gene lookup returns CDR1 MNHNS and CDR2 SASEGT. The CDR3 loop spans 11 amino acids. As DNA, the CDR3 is TGTGCCAGCAGTCCTTACGGGGAGCTGTTTTTT. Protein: CASSPYGELFF.

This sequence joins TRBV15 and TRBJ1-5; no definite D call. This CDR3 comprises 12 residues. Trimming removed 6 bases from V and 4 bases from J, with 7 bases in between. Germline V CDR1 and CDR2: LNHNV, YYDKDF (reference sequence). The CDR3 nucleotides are TGTGCCACCAGTCCGGGGAATCAGCCCCAGCATTTT. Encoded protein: CATSPGNQPQHF.

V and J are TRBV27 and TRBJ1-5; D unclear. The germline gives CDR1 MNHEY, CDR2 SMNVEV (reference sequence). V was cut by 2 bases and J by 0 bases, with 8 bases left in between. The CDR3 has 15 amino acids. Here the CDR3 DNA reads TGTGCCAGCAGTTTAATCTGGGATAGCAATCAGCCCCAGCATTTT. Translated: CASSLIWDSNQPQHF.

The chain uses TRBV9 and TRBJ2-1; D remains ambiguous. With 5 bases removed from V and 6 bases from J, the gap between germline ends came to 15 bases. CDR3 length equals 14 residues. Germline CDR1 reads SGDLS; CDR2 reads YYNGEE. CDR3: CASSEPGTPNEQFF. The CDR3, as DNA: TGTGCCAGCAGTGAACCAGGAACCCCCAATGAGCAGTTCTTC.

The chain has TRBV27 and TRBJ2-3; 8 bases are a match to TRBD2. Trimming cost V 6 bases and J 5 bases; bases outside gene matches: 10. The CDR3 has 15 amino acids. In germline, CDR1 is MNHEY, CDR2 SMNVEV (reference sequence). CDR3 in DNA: TGTGCCAGCAGACCCGGGACTAGTGGAGGAGATACGCAGTATTTT. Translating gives CASRPGTSGGDTQYF.

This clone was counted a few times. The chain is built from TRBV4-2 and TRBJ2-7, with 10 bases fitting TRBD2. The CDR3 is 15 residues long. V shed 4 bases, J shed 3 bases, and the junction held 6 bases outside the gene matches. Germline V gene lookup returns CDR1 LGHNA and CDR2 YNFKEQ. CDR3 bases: TGTGCCAGCAGCCGGTCCGGACTAGCGGACTACGAGCAGTACTTC. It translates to CASSRSGLADYEQYF.

DNA for the CDR3: TGTGCCAGTAGTGTAGGACAGGGAGGCTTCGAGCAGTACTTC. This sequence encodes CASSVGQGGFEQYF. The chain employs TRBV19 and TRBJ2-7, with TRBD1 matching 8 bases. Looked up from germline, CDR1 is LNHDA and CDR2 is SQIVND (reference sequence). Unmatched junction bases numbered 9, after V lost 5 bases and J lost 6 bases. The CDR3 is 14 amino acids.

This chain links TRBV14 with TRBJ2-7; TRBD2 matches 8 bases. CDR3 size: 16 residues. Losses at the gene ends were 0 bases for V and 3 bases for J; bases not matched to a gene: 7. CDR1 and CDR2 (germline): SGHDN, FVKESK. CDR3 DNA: TGTGCCAGCAGCCAAGATAGGAGCGGGAGAAGCTACGAGCAGTACTTC. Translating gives CASSQDRSGRSYEQYF.

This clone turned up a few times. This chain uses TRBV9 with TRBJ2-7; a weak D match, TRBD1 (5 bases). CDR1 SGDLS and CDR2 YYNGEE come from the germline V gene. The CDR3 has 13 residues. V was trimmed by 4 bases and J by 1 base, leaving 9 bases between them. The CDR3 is CASSPRQSYEQYF. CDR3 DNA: TGTGCCAGCAGCCCTCGACAGTCCTACGAGCAGTACTTC.

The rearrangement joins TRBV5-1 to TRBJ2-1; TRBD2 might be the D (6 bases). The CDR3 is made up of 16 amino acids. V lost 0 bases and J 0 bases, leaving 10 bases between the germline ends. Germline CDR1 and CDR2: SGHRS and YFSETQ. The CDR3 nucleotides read TGCGCCAGCAGCTTGGATTGGGGAGGCTCCTACAATGAGCAGTTCTTC. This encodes CASSLDWGGSYNEQFF.

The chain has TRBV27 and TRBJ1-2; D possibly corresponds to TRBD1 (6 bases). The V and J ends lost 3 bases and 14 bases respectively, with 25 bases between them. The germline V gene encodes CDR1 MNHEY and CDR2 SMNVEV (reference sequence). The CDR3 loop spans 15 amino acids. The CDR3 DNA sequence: TGTGCCAGCAGTTTTAATCTTTATGGGGGCCAGGCGTTAACCTTC. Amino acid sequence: CASSFNLYGGQALTF.

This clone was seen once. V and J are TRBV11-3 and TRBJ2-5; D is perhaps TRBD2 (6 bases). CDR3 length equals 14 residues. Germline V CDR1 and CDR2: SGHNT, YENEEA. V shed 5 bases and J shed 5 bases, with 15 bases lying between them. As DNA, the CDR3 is TGTGCCAGCAGCCACGGGACTGGGCTGGAGACCCAGTACTTC. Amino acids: CASSHGTGLETQYF.

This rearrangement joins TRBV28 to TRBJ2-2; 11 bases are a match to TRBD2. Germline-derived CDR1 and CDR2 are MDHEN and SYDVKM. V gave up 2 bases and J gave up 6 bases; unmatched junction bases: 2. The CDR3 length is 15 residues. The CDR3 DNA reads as TGTGCCAGCAGTTTACTAGCGGGAGGCTCCGGGGAGCTGTTTTTT. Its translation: CASSLLAGGSGELFF.

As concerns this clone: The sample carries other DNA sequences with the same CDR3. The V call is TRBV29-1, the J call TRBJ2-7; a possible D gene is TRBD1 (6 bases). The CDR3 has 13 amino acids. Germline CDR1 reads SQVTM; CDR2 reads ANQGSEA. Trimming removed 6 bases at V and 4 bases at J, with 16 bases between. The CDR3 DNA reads TGCAGCGTAGAAACAGGGAATCGTTACGAGCAGTACTTC. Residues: CSVETGNRYEQYF.

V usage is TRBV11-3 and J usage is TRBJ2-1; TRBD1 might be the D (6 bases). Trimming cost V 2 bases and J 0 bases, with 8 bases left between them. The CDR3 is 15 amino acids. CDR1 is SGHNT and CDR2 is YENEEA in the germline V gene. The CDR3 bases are TGTGCCAGCAGCTTATCAGGGGACTCCTACAATGAGCAGTTCTTC. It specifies CASSLSGDSYNEQFF.